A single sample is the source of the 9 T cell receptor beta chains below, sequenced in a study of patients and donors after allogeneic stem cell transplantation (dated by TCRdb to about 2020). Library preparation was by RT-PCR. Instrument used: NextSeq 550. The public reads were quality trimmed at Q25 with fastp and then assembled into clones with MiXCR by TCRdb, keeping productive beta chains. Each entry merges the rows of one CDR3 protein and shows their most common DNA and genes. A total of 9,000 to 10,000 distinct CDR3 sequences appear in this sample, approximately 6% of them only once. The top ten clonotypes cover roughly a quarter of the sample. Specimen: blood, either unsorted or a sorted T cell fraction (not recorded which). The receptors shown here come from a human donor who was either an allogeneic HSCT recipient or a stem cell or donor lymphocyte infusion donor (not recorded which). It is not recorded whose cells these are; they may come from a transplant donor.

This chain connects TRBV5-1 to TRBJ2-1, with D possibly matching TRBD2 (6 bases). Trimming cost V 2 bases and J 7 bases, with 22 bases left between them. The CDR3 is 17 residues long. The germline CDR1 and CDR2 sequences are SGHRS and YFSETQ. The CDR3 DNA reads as TGCGCCAGCAGCTTTACGGCGGGACGGAGCCCCCAGAATGAGCAGTTCTTC. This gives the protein CASSFTAGRSPQNEQFF.

CDR3 sequence (DNA): TGTGCCAGCAGTCAATACTCACCCCGGCAGTATTTT. This sequence encodes CASSQYSPRQYF. The rearrangement links TRBV6-2 or TRBV6-3 to TRBJ2-3; D gene ambiguous. In germline, CDR1 is MNHEY, CDR2 SVGEGT. This CDR3 comprises 12 residues. Trimming took 5 bases from V and 11 from J, leaving 14 bases between them.

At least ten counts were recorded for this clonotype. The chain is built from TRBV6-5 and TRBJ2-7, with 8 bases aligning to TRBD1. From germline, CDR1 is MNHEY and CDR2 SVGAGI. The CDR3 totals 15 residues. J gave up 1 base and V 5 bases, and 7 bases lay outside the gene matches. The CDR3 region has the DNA TGTGCCAGCAGTGGGGGACAGGACTATTCCTACGAGCAGTACTTC. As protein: CASSGGQDYSYEQYF.

The CDR3 reads CASSYSWREGRGEQFF. The CDR3 DNA is TGTGCCAGCAGTTACTCTTGGCGGGAGGGCCGAGGGGAGCAGTTCTTC. The chain links TRBV6-2 or TRBV6-3 to TRBJ2-1; 9 bases are a match to TRBD2. V dropped 0 bases and J dropped 10; count of bases not matched to a gene: 10. Germline values: CDR1 MNHEY, CDR2 SVGEGT. The CDR3 extends over 16 amino acids.

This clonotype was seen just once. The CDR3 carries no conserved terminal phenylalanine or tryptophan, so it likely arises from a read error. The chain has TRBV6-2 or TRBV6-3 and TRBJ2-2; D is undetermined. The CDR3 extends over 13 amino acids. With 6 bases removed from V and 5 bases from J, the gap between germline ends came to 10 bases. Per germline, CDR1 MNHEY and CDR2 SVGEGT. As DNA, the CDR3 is TGTGCCAGCAGCCTACAGTGGACCGGGGAGCTGTTTTTG. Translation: CASSLQWTGELFL.

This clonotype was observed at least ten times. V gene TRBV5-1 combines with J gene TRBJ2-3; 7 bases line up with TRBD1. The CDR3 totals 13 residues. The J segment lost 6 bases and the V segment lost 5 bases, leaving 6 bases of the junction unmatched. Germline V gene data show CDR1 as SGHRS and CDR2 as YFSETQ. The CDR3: CASSSLQGDTQYF. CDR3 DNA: TGCGCCAGCAGTTCGTTACAGGGGGATACGCAGTATTTT.

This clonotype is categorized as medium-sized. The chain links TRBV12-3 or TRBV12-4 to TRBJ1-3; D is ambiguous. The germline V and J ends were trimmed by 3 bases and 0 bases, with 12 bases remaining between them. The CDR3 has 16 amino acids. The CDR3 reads CASSFSAATSGNTIYF. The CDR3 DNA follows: TGTGCCAGCAGTTTTTCTGCCGCCACCTCTGGAAACACCATATATTTT.

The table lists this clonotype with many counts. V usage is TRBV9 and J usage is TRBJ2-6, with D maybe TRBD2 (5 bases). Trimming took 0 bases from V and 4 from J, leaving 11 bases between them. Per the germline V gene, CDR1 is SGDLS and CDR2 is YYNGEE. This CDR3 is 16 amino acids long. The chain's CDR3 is CASSVAPGSGANVLTF. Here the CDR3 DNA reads TGTGCCAGCAGCGTAGCTCCGGGGTCAGGGGCCAACGTCCTGACTTTC.

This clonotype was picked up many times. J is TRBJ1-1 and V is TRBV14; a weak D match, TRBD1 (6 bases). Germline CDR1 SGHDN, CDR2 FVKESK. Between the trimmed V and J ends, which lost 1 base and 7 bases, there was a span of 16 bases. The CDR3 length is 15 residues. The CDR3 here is CASSQVPGVYDEAFF. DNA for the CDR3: TGTGCCAGCAGCCAAGTCCCAGGGGTCTATGATGAAGCTTTCTTT.